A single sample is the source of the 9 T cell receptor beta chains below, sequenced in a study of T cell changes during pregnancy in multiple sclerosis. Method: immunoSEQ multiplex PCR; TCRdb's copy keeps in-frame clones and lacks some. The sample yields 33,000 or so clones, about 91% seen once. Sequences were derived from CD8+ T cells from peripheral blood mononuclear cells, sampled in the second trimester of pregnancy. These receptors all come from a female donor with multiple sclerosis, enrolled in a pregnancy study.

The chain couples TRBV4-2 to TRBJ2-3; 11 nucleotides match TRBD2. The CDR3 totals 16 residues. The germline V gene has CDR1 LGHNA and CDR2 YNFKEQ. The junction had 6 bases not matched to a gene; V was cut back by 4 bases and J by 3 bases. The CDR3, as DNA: TGTGCCAGCAGCCTTGCCGGGACTAGCGGAACAGATACGCAGTATTTT. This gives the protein CASSLAGTSGTDTQYF.

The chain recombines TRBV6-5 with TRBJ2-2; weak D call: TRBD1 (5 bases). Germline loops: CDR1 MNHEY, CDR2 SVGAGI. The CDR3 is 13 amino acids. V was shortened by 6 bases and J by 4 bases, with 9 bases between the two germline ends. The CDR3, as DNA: TGTGCCAGCAGCGCCAGGGTCACCGGGGAGCTGTTTTTT. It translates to CASSARVTGELFF.

The CDR3 is CASSFGDMNTEAFF. CDR3 DNA: TGTGCCAGCAGCTTCGGGGACATGAACACTGAAGCTTTCTTT. The gene calls are TRBV13 and TRBJ1-1, with a possible D match to TRBD1 (6 bases). The V end was cut by 3 bases, the J end by 0 bases, with 8 bases between. The CDR3 totals 14 residues. Germline V gene data show CDR1 as PRHDT and CDR2 as FYEKMQ (reference sequence).

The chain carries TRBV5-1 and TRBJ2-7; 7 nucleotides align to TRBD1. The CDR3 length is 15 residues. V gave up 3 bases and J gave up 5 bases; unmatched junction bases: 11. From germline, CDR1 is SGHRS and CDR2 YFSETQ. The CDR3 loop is CASSSLSGTDHEQYF. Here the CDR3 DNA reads TGCGCCAGCAGCTCGTTATCCGGGACAGACCACGAGCAGTACTTC.

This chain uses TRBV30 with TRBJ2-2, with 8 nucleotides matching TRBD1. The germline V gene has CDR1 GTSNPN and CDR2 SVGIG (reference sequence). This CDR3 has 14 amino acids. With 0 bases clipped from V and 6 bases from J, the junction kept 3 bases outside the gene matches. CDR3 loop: CAWSVTGGSGELFF. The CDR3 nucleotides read TGTGCCTGGAGTGTAACAGGGGGTTCCGGGGAGCTGTTTTTT.

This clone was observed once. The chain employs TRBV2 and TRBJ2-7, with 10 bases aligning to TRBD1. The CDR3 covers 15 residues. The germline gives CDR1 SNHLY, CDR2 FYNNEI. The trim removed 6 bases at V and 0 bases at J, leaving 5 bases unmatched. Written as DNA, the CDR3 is TGTGCCAGCAGGGGGGGGACAGGGGCCTCCTACGAGCAGTACTTC. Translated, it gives CASRGGTGASYEQYF.

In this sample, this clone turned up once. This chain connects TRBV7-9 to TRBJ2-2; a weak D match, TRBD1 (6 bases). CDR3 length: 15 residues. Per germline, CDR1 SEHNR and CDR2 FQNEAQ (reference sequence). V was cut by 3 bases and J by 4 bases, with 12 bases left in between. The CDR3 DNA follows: TGTGCCAGCAGCTTGTACAGGGTGAGCACCGGGGAGCTGTTTTTT. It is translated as CASSLYRVSTGELFF.

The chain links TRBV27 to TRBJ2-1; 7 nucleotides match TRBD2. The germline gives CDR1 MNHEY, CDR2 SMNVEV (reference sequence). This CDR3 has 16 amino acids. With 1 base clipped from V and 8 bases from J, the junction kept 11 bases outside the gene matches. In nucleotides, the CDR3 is TGTGCCAGCAGTTTATTAGGTCTAGCGGCCGGAGATGAGCAGTTCTTC. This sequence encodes CASSLLGLAAGDEQFF.

The CDR3 protein is CASSYRGVYEQYF. The CDR3 bases are TGTGCCAGCAGTTATCGGGGTGTATACGAGCAGTACTTC. The chain employs TRBV6-5 and TRBJ2-7, with D possibly being TRBD2 (5 bases). The V end was cut by 3 bases, the J end by 4 bases, with 10 bases between. Germline V gene lookup returns CDR1 MNHEY and CDR2 SVGAGI. CDR3 length equals 13 residues.